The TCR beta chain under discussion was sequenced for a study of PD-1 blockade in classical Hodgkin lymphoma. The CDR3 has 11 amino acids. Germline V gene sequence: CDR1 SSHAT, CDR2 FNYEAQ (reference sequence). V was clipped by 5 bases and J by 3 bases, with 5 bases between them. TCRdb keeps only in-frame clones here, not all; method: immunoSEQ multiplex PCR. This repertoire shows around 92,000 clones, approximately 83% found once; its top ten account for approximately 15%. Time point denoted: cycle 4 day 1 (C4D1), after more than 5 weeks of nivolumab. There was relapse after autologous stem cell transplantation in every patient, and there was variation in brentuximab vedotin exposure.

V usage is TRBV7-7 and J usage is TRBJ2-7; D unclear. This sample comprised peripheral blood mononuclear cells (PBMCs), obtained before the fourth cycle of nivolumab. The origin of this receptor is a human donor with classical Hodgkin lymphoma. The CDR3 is CASSPYYEQYF. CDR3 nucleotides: TGTGCCAGCAGCCCTTACTACGAGCAGTACTTC.